This is a list of T cell receptor beta chains from one sample in a study of CD8 T cells in Susac syndrome. TCRdb re-analysed the immunoSEQ multiplex PCR reads in MiXCR, keeping a single row per CDR3 protein. In the table there are 150,000 to 200,000 distinct CDR3 sequences, approximately 95% of which are singletons. Material for sequencing was CD8+ T cells from PBMCs. The receptor source for this set is a human donor with Susac syndrome. The CDR3 runs from the conserved cysteine through the conserved F or W. A D gene is named only where the DNA matches it firmly.

V gene	D gene	J gene	CDR3 protein	CDR3 DNA
TRBV29-1	TRBD1	TRBJ2-7	CSGGTGTYEQYF	TGCAGCGGGGGGACAGGGACCTACGAGCAGTACTTC
TRBV20-1	-	TRBJ2-5	CSARSGQETQYF	TGCAGTGCTAGGTCCGGGCAAGAGACCCAGTACTTC
TRBV3-1	-	TRBJ2-7	CASSQQGGTYEQYF	TGTGCCAGCAGCCAGCAGGGGGGAACCTACGAGCAGTACTTC
TRBV6-1	-	TRBJ2-3	CASSVPTGTSSTDTQYF	TGTGCCAGCAGTGTGCCGACAGGGACTTCTAGCACAGATACGCAGTATTTT
TRBV20-1	-	TRBJ2-1	CSARDRFPTLNEQFF	TGCAGTGCTAGAGATAGATTTCCAACTCTCAATGAGCAGTTCTTC
TRBV19	TRBD1	TRBJ1-5	CASSVTGGTNQPQHF	TGTGCCAGTAGTGTGACAGGGGGGACTAATCAGCCCCAGCATTTT
TRBV12-3/TRBV12-4	-	TRBJ2-5	CASRPSGYETQYF	TGTGCCAGCAGGCCTTCCGGGTACGAGACCCAGTACTTC
TRBV20-1	-	TRBJ2-7	CSATPGTSSYEQYF	TGCAGTGCTACCCCCGGGACAAGTAGCTACGAGCAGTACTTC
TRBV28	-	TRBJ2-7	CASSLFLAKEVADNYEQYF	TGTGCCAGCAGTTTATTTTTGGCCAAGGAGGTAGCGGACAACTACGAGCAGTACTTC
TRBV12-3/TRBV12-4	TRBD1	TRBJ1-1	CASSDRDVGTEAFF	TGTGCCAGCTCCGACAGGGATGTCGGCACTGAAGCTTTCTTT
TRBV11-2	TRBD1	TRBJ2-7	CASSPTGAGYEQYF	TGTGCCAGCAGTCCAACAGGGGCTGGCTACGAGCAGTACTTC
TRBV30	-	TRBJ1-1	CAWSGRGLSTEAFF	TGTGCCTGGAGTGGTCGGGGATTGAGCACTGAAGCTTTCTTT
TRBV7-9	-	TRBJ2-5	CASSPRPRETQYF	TGTGCCAGCAGCCCACGACCTCGGGAGACCCAGTACTTC
TRBV6-6	-	TRBJ1-1	CASRRRVANTEAFF	TGTGCCAGCAGGCGCAGGGTGGCGAACACTGAAGCTTTCTTT
TRBV29-1	-	TRBJ2-5	CSVEGSETQYF	TGCAGCGTTGAAGGCTCAGAGACCCAGTACTTC
TRBV3-1	-	TRBJ2-7	CASSQNDEQYF	TGTGCCAGCAGCCAAAACGACGAGCAGTACTTC
TRBV7-6	-	TRBJ2-6	CASSSGFSGANVLTF	TGTGCCAGCAGCTCGGGCTTCTCTGGGGCCAACGTCCTGACTTTC